This TCR beta chain appears in the sequencing data of a study of shared clonotypes between healthy human individuals. Study outcomes and limitations: The genetic and exposure-history diversity represented was limited by few donors. Sharing of clonotypes among donors was expected to vary with sequencing depth.

Clones were read by immunoSEQ multiplex PCR, and TCRdb kept only the in-frame ones, dropping some. The sample includes 2 million to 2.5 million clones, 93% of them seen just once. Caucasian adults residing in Nashville, Tennessee made up all the donors. V lost 6 bases, J lost 1 base, and 9 bases lay in between. The CDR3 contains 14 residues. Germline V gene sequence: CDR1 MNHNY, CDR2 SVGAGI (reference sequence). Comments on this clone: Its antigen is unknown.

This receptor was obtained from a man between 18 and 29 years old in good health. Some clones in this sample may be carry-over from other donors' samples. Sequencing input: naive CD4+ T cells from PBMCs. Subset of the sample: CD45RA+ positively selected. This chain joins TRBV6-6 and TRBJ1-4, with unresolved D. The CDR3 sequence: CASSWAGTNEKLFF. The CDR3 DNA reads TGTGCCAGCAGCTGGGCGGGAACTAATGAAAAACTGTTTTTT.